These 29 T cell receptor beta chains originate from one sample sequenced in a study of shared clonotypes between healthy human individuals. TCRdb's copy holds only in-frame clones and misses some; the assay was immunoSEQ multiplex PCR. In the table there are 1.4 million or so clones, approximately 98.5% of which are singletons. Source material: naive CD4+ T cells sorted from blood. Regarding subset: CD45RA+ positively selected. The receptors derive from a man aged 30-40 years in good health.

This chain links TRBV28 with TRBJ1-5, with D perhaps matching TRBD1 (5 bases). Per the germline V gene, CDR1 is MDHEN and CDR2 is SYDVKM. Trimming stripped 7 bases from V and 2 bases from J, with 18 bases between. The CDR3 consists of 16 residues. The CDR3, as DNA: TGTGCCAGCACTCTCGCAGGGTTTAGGGGCAATCAGCCCCAGCATTTT. Translating it yields CASTLAGFRGNQPQHF.

This chain joins TRBV7-3 and TRBJ2-1; TRBD2 matches at 11 bases. Trimming cost V 3 bases and J 0 bases; bases outside gene matches: 10. The CDR3 sequence is 19 residues long. The germline gives CDR1 SGHTA, CDR2 FQGTGA. CDR3 DNA sequence: TGTGCCAGCAGCTTGACTCCTACTAGCGGGAGTAGCTCCTACAATGAGCAGTTCTTC. This sequence encodes CASSLTPTSGSSSYNEQFF.

V gene TRBV2 combines with J gene TRBJ1-2, with a possible D match to TRBD1 (6 bases). Between the trimmed V and J ends, which lost 3 bases and 2 bases, there was a span of 10 bases. Germline assignment: CDR1 SNHLY and CDR2 FYNNEI. This CDR3 has 14 amino acids. Here the CDR3 reads CASSELQGNYGYTF. CDR3 nucleotides: TGTGCCAGCAGTGAGTTACAGGGCAACTATGGCTACACCTTC.

V gene TRBV11-2 combines with J gene TRBJ2-3, with D possibly called TRBD1 or TRBD2 (5 bases each). The CDR3 sequence is 15 residues long. Per germline, CDR1 SGHAT and CDR2 FQNNGV. The ends were cut back, 0 bases at V and 4 bases at J, with 11 bases in the middle. The CDR3 region is CASSLDWGKSDTQYF. CDR3 DNA: TGTGCCAGCAGCTTAGATTGGGGGAAATCAGATACGCAGTATTTT.

In regard to this clone: Different DNA sequences within this sample yield the same CDR3. The rearrangement uses TRBV9 and TRBJ2-3; D is uncertain. The germline V and J ends were trimmed by 0 bases and 4 bases, with 6 bases remaining between them. This CDR3 is 13 amino acids long. The germline V gene encodes CDR1 SGDLS and CDR2 YYNGEE. CDR3 nucleotides: TGTGCCAGCAGCGTAGCAGTTGCAGATACGCAGTATTTT. This sequence encodes CASSVAVADTQYF.

The gene calls are TRBV29-1 and TRBJ2-5; D not resolved. This CDR3 has 13 amino acids. Germline values: CDR1 SQVTM, CDR2 ANQGSEA. Trimming left V 5 bases short and J 2 bases short, with 12 bases between. CDR3 sequence (DNA): TGCAGCGTTCGCTTTCAGGATCAAGAGACCCAGTACTTC. It translates to CSVRFQDQETQYF.

The genes are TRBV9 and TRBJ2-1; 16 bases are a match to TRBD2. Germline values: CDR1 SGDLS, CDR2 YYNGEE. V dropped 3 bases and J dropped 8; count of bases not matched to a gene: 8. The CDR3 spans 17 residues. In DNA form, the CDR3 reads TGTGCCAGCAGCGAGGGACTAGCGGGAGGGCCGTGGTATGAGCAGTTCTTC. Its protein is CASSEGLAGGPWYEQFF.

The chain carries TRBV10-1 and TRBJ1-1, with D possibly being TRBD1 (6 bases). CDR3 length: 14 residues. Germline V gene data show CDR1 as WNHNN and CDR2 as SYGVQD (reference sequence). Trimming pared 2 bases from V and 5 bases from J, leaving 12 bases between. CDR3 in DNA: TGCGCCAGCAGTGAGGCGGACAGCCATACTGAAGCTTTCTTT. Translated: CASSEADSHTEAFF.

The gene calls are TRBV20-1 and TRBJ2-7; D gene ambiguous. Per germline, CDR1 DFQATT and CDR2 SNEGSKA (reference sequence). Trimming pared 6 bases from V and 5 bases from J, leaving 11 bases between. This CDR3 has 11 amino acids. The CDR3 sequence is CSAIRGDEQYF. In DNA, the CDR3 is TGCAGTGCGATCCGAGGAGACGAGCAGTACTTC.

This rearrangement joins TRBV28 to TRBJ2-7; 11 bases fit TRBD2. V lost 7 bases and J lost 2; bases outside the gene matches: 4. The CDR3 totals 14 residues. Germline CDR1 reads MDHEN; CDR2 reads SYDVKM. In nucleotides, the CDR3 is TGTGCCAGCAACATAGCGGGAGGGCCCTACGAGCAGTACTTC. Translating gives CASNIAGGPYEQYF.

Regarding this clone: The sample has other DNA sequences that encode this CDR3 too. The V call is TRBV28, the J call TRBJ2-7; D not resolved. The germline V and J ends were trimmed by 3 bases and 2 bases, with 5 bases remaining between them. The CDR3 covers 12 residues. Germline assignment: CDR1 MDHEN and CDR2 SYDVKM. In DNA form, the CDR3 reads TGTGCCAGCAGTTTGGCGGCCTACGAGCAGTACTTC. Protein: CASSLAAYEQYF.

The gene calls are TRBV19 and TRBJ2-7; 7 bases align to TRBD1. Losses at the gene ends were 3 bases for V and 0 bases for J; bases not matched to a gene: 5. The CDR3 is 15 amino acids. From germline, CDR1 is LNHDA and CDR2 SQIVND (reference sequence). The CDR3 loop is CASSISTGSSYEQYF. CDR3 nucleotide sequence: TGTGCCAGTAGTATCTCGACAGGGAGCTCCTACGAGCAGTACTTC.

This chain connects TRBV5-1 to TRBJ2-3; 8 positions agree with TRBD2. The CDR3 has 15 amino acids. Trimming at V came to 4 bases and at J to 0 bases, leaving 4 bases not matched to a gene. The germline V gene has CDR1 SGHRS and CDR2 YFSETQ. CDR3 bases: TGCGCCAGCAGCCCCGGGACTAGTAGCACAGATACGCAGTATTTT. As protein: CASSPGTSSTDTQYF.

The chain couples TRBV7-6 to TRBJ1-3, with TRBD1 as a possible D gene (5 bases). CDR3 length: 14 amino acids. V was pared by 5 bases and J by 2 bases, with 10 bases between. Germline V CDR1 and CDR2: SGHVS, FNYEAQ. For the CDR3, the DNA is TGTGCCAGCAGCCCAGGACACCCTGGAAACACCATATATTTT. Amino acid sequence: CASSPGHPGNTIYF.

The chain has TRBV9 and TRBJ2-2, with D unresolved. Trimming left V 4 bases short and J 3 bases short, with 10 bases between. Looked up from germline, CDR1 is SGDLS and CDR2 is YYNGEE. The CDR3 runs 14 residues. The chain's CDR3 is CASSPDPHTGELFF. The CDR3 nucleotides read TGTGCCAGCAGCCCCGACCCTCACACCGGGGAGCTGTTTTTT. Filled out from reference TRBV9 and TRBJ2-2, the complete variable domain reads DSGVTQTPKHLITATGQRVTLRCSPRSGDLSVYWYQQSLDQGLQFLIQYYNGEERAKGNILERFSAQQFPDLHSELNLSSLELGDSALYFCASSPDPHTGELFFGEGSRLTVL.

On this clone itself: Other DNA sequences within the sample encode an identical CDR3. This rearrangement joins TRBV2 to TRBJ2-2, with D uncertain. The V end was cut by 0 bases, the J end by 4 bases, with 6 bases between. The CDR3 runs 14 residues. Germline assignment: CDR1 SNHLY and CDR2 FYNNEI. CDR3 protein: CASSEAGFTGELFF. DNA of the CDR3: TGTGCCAGCAGTGAAGCCGGATTCACCGGGGAGCTGTTTTTT.

The chain links TRBV25-1 to TRBJ2-7, with D possibly being TRBD1 (6 bases). Germline V gives CDR1 MGHDK, CDR2 SYGVNS. The CDR3 has 15 amino acids. V lost 6 bases and J lost 5, with 20 bases in between. The DNA of the CDR3 is TGTGCCAGCAGCTTCAGGGGTAACAAGATCCACGAGCAGTACTTC. It yields the protein CASSFRGNKIHEQYF.

This clone was recorded only once. This chain joins TRBV7-9 and TRBJ1-1; possible D gene TRBD1, 5 bases. The CDR3 totals 14 residues. The germline gives CDR1 SEHNR, CDR2 FQNEAQ (reference sequence). V gave up 5 bases and J gave up 1 base, with 11 bases separating them. CDR3 coding DNA: TGTGCCAGCAGCCAATTAGGACAGAACACTGAAGCTTTCTTT. This codes for CASSQLGQNTEAFF. Looking up the rest from reference TRBV7-9 and TRBJ1-1 gives the full variable domain: DTGVSQNPRHKITKRGQNVTFRCDPISEHNRLYWYRQTLGQGPEFLTYFQNEAQLEKSRLLSDRFSAERPKGSFSTLEIQRTEQGDSAMYLCASSQLGQNTEAFFGQGTRLTVV.

Comments on this clone: Other DNA sequences in the sample encode the same CDR3. The CDR3 is CASSSLADTGELFF. In nucleotides, the CDR3 is TGTGCCAGCAGCTCGTTAGCTGACACCGGGGAGCTGTTTTTT. The chain couples TRBV5-4 to TRBJ2-2; D ambiguous. Trimming left V 3 bases short and J 3 bases short, with 9 bases between. The CDR3 has 14 amino acids. Per the germline V gene, CDR1 is SGHNT and CDR2 is YYREEE (reference sequence).

The J gene is TRBJ2-1, the V gene TRBV7-6; possibly TRBD2 for D (5 bases). Germline CDR1 SGHVS, CDR2 FNYEAQ. This CDR3 spans 15 amino acids. V was pared by 0 bases and J by 6 bases, with 12 bases between. In DNA, the CDR3 is TGTGCCAGCAGCTTAGCGAGCGGCCGATCCAATGAGCAGTTCTTC. Translated, it gives CASSLASGRSNEQFF.

A remark on this clone: The sample has other DNA sequences that encode this CDR3 too. V gene TRBV9 combines with J gene TRBJ2-7, with 12 nucleotides matching TRBD2. The germline gives CDR1 SGDLS, CDR2 YYNGEE. Trimming took 4 bases from V and 5 from J; bases not matched to a gene: 7. The length of the CDR3 is 15 residues. The CDR3 loop reads CASSPRLAGVHEQYF. The CDR3 DNA reads as TGTGCCAGCAGCCCCCGACTAGCGGGAGTCCACGAGCAGTACTTC.

V is TRBV5-6 and J is TRBJ2-1; no firm D call. In germline, CDR1 is SGHDT, CDR2 YYEEEE. Trimming stripped 1 base from V and 9 bases from J, with 17 bases between. This CDR3 region has 15 residues. The CDR3 nucleotides read TGTGCCAGCAGCTTGCGAGCTACTACTGTTGGTGAGCAGTTCTTC. It is translated as CASSLRATTVGEQFF.

V gene TRBV9 combines with J gene TRBJ2-7, with D possibly being TRBD1 (6 bases). V was clipped by 2 bases and J by 6 bases, with 12 bases between them. The germline gives CDR1 SGDLS, CDR2 YYNGEE. This CDR3 is built from 13 residues. The CDR3 region is CASSVQTRGEQYF. The CDR3 DNA follows: TGTGCCAGCAGCGTTCAGACCAGGGGCGAGCAGTACTTC. The complete variable domain, with remaining parts taken from reference TRBV9 and TRBJ2-7, reads DSGVTQTPKHLITATGQRVTLRCSPRSGDLSVYWYQQSLDQGLQFLIQYYNGEERAKGNILERFSAQQFPDLHSELNLSSLELGDSALYFCASSVQTRGEQYFGPGTRLTVT.

Remarks on this clone: This sample includes further DNA sequences coding for the same CDR3. V and J are TRBV10-3 and TRBJ2-5; 8 nucleotides match TRBD2. CDR1 and CDR2 (germline): ENHRY, SYGVKD. The CDR3 contains 13 residues. The V gene end was trimmed by 8 bases and the J gene end by 1 base; junction bases not matched to a gene: 3. CDR3 sequence reads: CAIGTSGQETQYF. CDR3 bases: TGTGCCATCGGTACTAGCGGCCAAGAGACCCAGTACTTC.

About this clone: Distinct nucleotide sequences in the sample also encode this CDR3. The chain is built from TRBV6-5 and TRBJ2-5; 7 bases match TRBD2. This CDR3 comprises 12 residues. Germline CDR1 and CDR2: MNHEY and SVGAGI. V lost 4 bases to trimming and J lost 4 bases; unmatched junction nucleotides: 0. CDR3 bases: TGTGCCAGCAGTTCTAGCGGAGAGACCCAGTACTTC. This gives the protein CASSSSGETQYF.

This clone was seen just once. V and J are TRBV29-1 and TRBJ1-4; 12 nucleotides align to TRBD1. The CDR3 has 16 residues. Germline trimming cut 3 bases from V and 7 bases from J; bases unmatched to any gene: 9. Looked up from germline, CDR1 is SQVTM and CDR2 is ANQGSEA. The CDR3 bases are TGCAGCGTTGATTCGGGGACAGGGGGCTTCGGTGAAAAACTGTTTTTT. Translated: CSVDSGTGGFGEKLFF.

The chain has TRBV2 and TRBJ2-7, with D perhaps assigned TRBD1 or TRBD2 (6 bases each). CDR3 length: 16 residues. Germline V gives CDR1 SNHLY, CDR2 FYNNEI. V gave up 0 bases and J gave up 4 bases, with 16 bases separating them. CDR3 protein: CASSEAPKGGRYEQYF. In DNA, the CDR3 is TGTGCCAGCAGTGAAGCCCCAAAGGGGGGACGGTACGAGCAGTACTTC.

The chain recombines TRBV5-1 with TRBJ2-7; 9 positions agree with TRBD2. Germline loops: CDR1 SGHRS, CDR2 YFSETQ. The CDR3 spans 17 residues. Trimming took 4 bases from V and 0 from J; bases not matched to a gene: 11. CDR3 protein: CASSLNYGTSNSYEQYF. The CDR3 DNA sequence: TGCGCCAGCAGCCTTAATTACGGGACTAGCAACTCCTACGAGCAGTACTTC.

The chain is built from TRBV7-9 and TRBJ2-1; tentatively, D is TRBD1 (5 bases). CDR3 length: 13 residues. The germline V gene encodes CDR1 SEHNR and CDR2 FQNEAQ (reference sequence). V dropped 5 bases and J dropped 9 bases, with 14 bases sitting between them. The CDR3, as DNA: TGTGCCAGCAGCAGATCTGGGGCGGCTGAGCAGTTCTTC. Residues: CASSRSGAAEQFF.